This TCR beta chain was profiled in a study of T cells after yellow fever vaccination. Study as a whole: With SMART-Seq v4 Ultra Low Input, the fractions containing low cell numbers were prepared.

General study results and limits: Post-booster repertoires contained most primary-vaccination clones again (96% CD4, approximately 86% CD8). A small share of clonotypes appeared in both CD4 and CD8 compartments. When the response was secondary, it was weaker but reached its peak faster, day 5 versus 15.

Turning to this clonotype: The target antigen is unknown.

V was clipped by 3 bases and J by 4 bases, with 6 bases between them. The germline CDR1 and CDR2 sequences are MNHNY and SVGAGI (reference sequence). The CDR3 totals 13 residues. TCRdb called the 5' RACE reads again in MiXCR, with one record for every CDR3 protein. The repertoire holds 450,000 to 600,000 distinct CDR3 sequences, with around a sixth as singletons. The sequencing here drew on PBMCs, taken 5 days after the first yellow fever vaccination. V usage is TRBV6-6 and J usage is TRBJ2-2; D remains unclear. This clonotype originated in a young man who received the YFV17D yellow fever vaccine. The CDR3 DNA reads TGTGCCAGCAGTTATATATCCACCGGGGAGCTGTTTTTT. It codes for CASSYISTGELFF.